The clone carrying this T cell receptor (beta chain) showed up just once. Repertoires were generated with immunoSEQ multiplex PCR, while TCRdb's copy carries only in-frame clones and drops some. The data show around 60,000 clones, around 90% seen once. This record belongs to a study of T cell changes during pregnancy in multiple sclerosis. In germline, CDR1 is KGHSH, CDR2 LQKENI. The CDR3 extends over 15 amino acids. V trimming: 4 bases; J trimming: 6 bases; junction bases outside the gene matches: 6. The material was peripheral blood, obtained in the second trimester of pregnancy. J is TRBJ1-1 and V is TRBV18, with 12 bases matching TRBD1. This clonotype originated in a female donor with multiple sclerosis, enrolled in a pregnancy study. The CDR3 DNA reads as TGTGCCAGCTCACTAAGGGACAGGGGGCAACCTGAAGCTTTCTTT. Its translation: CASSLRDRGQPEAFF.